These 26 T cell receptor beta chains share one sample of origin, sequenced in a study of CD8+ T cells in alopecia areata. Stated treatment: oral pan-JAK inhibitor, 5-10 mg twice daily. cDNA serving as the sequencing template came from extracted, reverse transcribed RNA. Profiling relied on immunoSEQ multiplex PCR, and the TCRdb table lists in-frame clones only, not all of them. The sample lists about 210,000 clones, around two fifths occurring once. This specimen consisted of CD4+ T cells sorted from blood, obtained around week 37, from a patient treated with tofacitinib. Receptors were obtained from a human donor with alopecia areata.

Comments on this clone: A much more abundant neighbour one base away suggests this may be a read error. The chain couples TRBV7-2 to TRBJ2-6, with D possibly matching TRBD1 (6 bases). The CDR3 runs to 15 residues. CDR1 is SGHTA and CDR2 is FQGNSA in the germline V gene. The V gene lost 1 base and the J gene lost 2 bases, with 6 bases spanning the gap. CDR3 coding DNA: TGTGCCAGCAGCTTAGACAGGGCTGGGGCCAACGTCCTGACTTTC. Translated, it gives CASSLDRAGANVLTF.

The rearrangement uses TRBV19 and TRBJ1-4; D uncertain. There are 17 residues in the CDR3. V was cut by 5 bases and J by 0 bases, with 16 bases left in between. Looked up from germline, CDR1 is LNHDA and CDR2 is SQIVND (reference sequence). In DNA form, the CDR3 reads TGTGCCAGTAGTTCACCTTCGGACGGAGCAACTAATGAAAAACTGTTTTTT. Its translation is CASSSPSDGATNEKLFF.

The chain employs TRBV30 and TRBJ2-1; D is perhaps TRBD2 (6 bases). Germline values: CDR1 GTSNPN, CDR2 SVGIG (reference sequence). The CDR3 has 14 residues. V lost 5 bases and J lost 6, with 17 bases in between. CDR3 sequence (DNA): TGTGCCTGGGCTTTCGCGGGGAGGTTCAATGAGCAGTTCTTC. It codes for CAWAFAGRFNEQFF.

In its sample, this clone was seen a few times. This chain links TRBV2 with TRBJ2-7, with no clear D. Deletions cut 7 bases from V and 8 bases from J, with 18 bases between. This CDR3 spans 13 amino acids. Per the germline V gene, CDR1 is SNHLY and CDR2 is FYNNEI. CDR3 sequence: CASTSANRLKQYF. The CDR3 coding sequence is TGTGCCAGCACCAGCGCGAACCGCTTGAAGCAGTACTTC.

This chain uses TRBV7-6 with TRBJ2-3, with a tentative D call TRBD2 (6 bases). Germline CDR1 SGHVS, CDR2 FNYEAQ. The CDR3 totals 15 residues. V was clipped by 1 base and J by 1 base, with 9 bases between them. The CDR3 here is CASSLGGVGTDTQYF. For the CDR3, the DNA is TGTGCCAGCAGCTTAGGGGGGGTTGGCACAGATACGCAGTATTTT.

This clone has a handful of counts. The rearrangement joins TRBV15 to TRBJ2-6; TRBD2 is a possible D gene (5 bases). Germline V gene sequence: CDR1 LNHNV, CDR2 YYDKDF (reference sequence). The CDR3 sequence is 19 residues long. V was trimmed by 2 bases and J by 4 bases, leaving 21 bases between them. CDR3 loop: CATSRSSWELRSGANVLTF. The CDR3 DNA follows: TGTGCCACCAGCAGAAGTAGCTGGGAGCTACGTTCCGGGGCCAACGTCCTGACTTTC.

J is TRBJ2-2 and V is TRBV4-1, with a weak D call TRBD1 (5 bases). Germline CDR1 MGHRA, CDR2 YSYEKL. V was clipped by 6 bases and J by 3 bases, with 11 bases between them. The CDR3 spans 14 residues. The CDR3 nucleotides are TGCGCCAGCAGACCTCAGGGCGACACCGGGGAGCTGTTTTTT. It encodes CASRPQGDTGELFF.

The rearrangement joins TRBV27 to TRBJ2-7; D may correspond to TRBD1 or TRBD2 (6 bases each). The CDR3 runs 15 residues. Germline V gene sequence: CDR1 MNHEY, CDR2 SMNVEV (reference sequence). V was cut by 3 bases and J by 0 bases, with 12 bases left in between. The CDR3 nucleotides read TGTGCCAGCAGTTTCGAAGGGGGGAGCTCCTACGAGCAGTACTTC. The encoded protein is CASSFEGGSSYEQYF.

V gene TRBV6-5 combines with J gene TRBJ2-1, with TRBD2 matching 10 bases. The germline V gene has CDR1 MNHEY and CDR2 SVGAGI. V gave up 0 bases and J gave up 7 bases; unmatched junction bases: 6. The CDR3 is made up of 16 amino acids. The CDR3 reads CASSYSVLAGDNEQFF. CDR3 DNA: TGTGCCAGCAGTTACTCGGTTCTAGCGGGAGATAATGAGCAGTTCTTC.

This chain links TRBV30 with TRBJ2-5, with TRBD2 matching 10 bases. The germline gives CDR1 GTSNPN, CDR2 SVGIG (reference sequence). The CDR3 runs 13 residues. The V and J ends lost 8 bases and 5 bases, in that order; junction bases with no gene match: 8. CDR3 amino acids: CAGSGLAVETQYF. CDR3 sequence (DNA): TGTGCCGGAAGCGGACTAGCGGTGGAGACCCAGTACTTC.

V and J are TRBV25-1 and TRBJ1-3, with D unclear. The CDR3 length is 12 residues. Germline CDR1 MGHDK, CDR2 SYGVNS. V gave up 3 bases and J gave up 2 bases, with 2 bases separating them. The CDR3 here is CASSDAGNTIYF. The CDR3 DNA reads TGTGCCAGCAGTGACGCTGGAAACACCATATATTTT.

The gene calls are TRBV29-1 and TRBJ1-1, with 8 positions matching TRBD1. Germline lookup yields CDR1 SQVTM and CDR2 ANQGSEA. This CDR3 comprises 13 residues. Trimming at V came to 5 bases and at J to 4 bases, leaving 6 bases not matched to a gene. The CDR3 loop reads CSVLGQGGTEAFF. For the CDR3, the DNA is TGCAGCGTTTTAGGACAGGGCGGCACTGAAGCTTTCTTT.

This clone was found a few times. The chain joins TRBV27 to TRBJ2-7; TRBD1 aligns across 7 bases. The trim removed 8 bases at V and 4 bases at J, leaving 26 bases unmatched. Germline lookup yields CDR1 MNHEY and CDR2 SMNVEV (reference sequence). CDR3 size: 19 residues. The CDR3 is CASRGMDFLRSGTVYEQYF. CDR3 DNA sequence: TGTGCCAGCCGGGGAATGGATTTCCTCCGATCAGGGACAGTATACGAGCAGTACTTC.

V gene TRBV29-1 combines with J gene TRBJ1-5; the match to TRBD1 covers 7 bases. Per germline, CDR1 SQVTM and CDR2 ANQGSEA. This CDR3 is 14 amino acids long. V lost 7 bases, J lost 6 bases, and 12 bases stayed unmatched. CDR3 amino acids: CSAQGGAFGQPQHF. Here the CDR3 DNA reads TGCAGCGCCCAGGGGGGGGCGTTCGGTCAGCCCCAGCATTTT.

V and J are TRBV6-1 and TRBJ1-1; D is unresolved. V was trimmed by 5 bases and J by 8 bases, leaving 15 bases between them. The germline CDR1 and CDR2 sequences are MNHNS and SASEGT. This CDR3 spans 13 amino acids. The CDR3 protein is CASSPRTLTEAFF. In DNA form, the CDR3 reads TGTGCCAGCAGTCCCCGAACCCTTACCGAAGCTTTCTTT.

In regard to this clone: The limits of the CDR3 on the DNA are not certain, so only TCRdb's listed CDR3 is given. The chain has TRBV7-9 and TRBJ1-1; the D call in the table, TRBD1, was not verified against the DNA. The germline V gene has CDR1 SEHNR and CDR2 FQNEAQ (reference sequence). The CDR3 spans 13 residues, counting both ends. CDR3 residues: CASSLFGQGNDFF.

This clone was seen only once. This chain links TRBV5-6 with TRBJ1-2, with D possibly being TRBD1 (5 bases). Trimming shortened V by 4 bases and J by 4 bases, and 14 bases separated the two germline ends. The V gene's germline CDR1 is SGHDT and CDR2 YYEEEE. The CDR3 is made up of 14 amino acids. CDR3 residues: CASSPGTPGYGYTF. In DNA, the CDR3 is TGTGCCAGCAGCCCGGGGACCCCAGGCTATGGCTACACCTTC.

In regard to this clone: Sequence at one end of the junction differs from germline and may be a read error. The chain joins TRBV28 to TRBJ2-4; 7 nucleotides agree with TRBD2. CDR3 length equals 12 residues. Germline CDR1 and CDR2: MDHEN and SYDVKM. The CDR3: CASSLLTSLPHF. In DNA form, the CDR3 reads TGTGCCAGCAGTTTGCTGACTAGCCTCCCGCACTTC. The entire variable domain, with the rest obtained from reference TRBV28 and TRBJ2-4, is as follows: DVKVTQSSRYLVKRTGEKVFLECVQDMDHENMFWYRQDPGLGLRLIYFSYDVKMKEKGDIPEGYSVSREKKERFSLILESASTNQTSMYLCASSLLTSLPHFGAGTRLSVL.

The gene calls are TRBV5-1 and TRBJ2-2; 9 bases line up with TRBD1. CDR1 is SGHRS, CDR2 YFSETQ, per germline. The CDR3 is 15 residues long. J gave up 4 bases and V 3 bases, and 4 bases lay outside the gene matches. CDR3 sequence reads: CASSSWTGVTGELFF. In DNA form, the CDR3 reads TGCGCCAGCAGCTCTTGGACAGGGGTCACCGGGGAGCTGTTTTTT.

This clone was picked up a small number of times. CDR3 amino acids: CASQLAGGETQYF. The CDR3 DNA follows: TGTGCCAGTCAACTAGCCGGGGGAGAGACCCAGTACTTC. The rearrangement uses TRBV6-5 and TRBJ2-5; D might be TRBD2 (6 bases). Germline V gives CDR1 MNHEY, CDR2 SVGAGI. The CDR3 loop spans 13 amino acids. V dropped 9 bases and J dropped 4 bases, with 15 bases sitting between them.

The CDR3 DNA sequence: TGCGCCAGCAGGCTTGAGATCGGGGAGCTGTTTTTT. This codes for CASRLEIGELFF. The V call is TRBV5-1, the J call TRBJ2-2, with D hard to call. The germline V and J ends were trimmed by 5 bases and 7 bases, with 9 bases remaining between them. Germline V lookup: CDR1 SGHRS, CDR2 YFSETQ. The CDR3 runs 12 residues.

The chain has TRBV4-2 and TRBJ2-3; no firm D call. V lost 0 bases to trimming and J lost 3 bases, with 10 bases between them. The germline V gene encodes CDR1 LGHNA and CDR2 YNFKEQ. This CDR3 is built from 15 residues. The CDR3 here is CASSQDPGPTDTQYF. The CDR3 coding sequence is TGTGCCAGCAGCCAAGATCCGGGCCCGACAGATACGCAGTATTTT.

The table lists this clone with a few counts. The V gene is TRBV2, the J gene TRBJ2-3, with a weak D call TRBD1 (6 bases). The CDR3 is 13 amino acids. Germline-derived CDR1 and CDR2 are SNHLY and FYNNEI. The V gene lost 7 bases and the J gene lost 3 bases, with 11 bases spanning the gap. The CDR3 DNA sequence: TGTGCCAGCAAAAGGGACAATACAGATACGCAGTATTTT. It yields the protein CASKRDNTDTQYF.

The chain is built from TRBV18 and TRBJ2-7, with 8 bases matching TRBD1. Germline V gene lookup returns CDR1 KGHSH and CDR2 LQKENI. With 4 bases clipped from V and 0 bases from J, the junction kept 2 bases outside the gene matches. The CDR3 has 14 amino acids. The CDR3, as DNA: TGTGCCAGCTCACGGGACAGGAACTCCTACGAGCAGTACTTC. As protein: CASSRDRNSYEQYF. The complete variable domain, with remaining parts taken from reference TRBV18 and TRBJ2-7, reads NAGVMQNPRHLVRRRGQEARLRCSPMKGHSHVYWYRQLPEEGLKFMVYLQKENIIDESGMPKERFSAEFPKEGPSILRIQQVVRGDSAAYFCASSRDRNSYEQYFGPGTRLTVT.

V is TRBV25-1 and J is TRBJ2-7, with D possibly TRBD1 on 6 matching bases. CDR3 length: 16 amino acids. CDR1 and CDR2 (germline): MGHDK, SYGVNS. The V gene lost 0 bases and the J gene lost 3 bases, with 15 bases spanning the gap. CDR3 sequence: CASSEYYGRGGYEQYF. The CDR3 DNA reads TGTGCCAGCAGTGAATATTACGGCAGAGGGGGCTACGAGCAGTACTTC.

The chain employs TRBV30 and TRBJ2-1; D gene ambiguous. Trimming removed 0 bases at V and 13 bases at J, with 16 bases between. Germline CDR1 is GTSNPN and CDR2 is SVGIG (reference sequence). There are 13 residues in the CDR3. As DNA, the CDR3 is TGTGCCTGGAGTGTAGGGCTCCGGGCCCCTCAGTTCTTC. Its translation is CAWSVGLRAPQFF.